The clone carrying this TCR beta chain occurred many times. Its target is not known. Researchers amplified the TCR beta CDR3 regions from RNA transcripts. An initial round of RT-PCR targeting the TCR CDR3 relied on the HTBI primer set. TCRdb ran MiXCR on the multiplex PCR reads and lists one entry per CDR3 protein. The sample lists 480,000 or so distinct CDR3 sequences, 40% to 50% seen once, with about 45% in the top ten. This sample was taken from a study of T cells in Graves' hyperthyroidism and ophthalmopathy. Broader study findings: Researchers found most expanded thyroid clonotypes above 0.001 in blood as well.

Trimming stripped 5 bases from V and 2 bases from J, with 18 bases between. The germline V gene encodes CDR1 SGHVS and CDR2 FNYEAQ. The CDR3 has 16 amino acids. Diagnosing involved the use of clinical symptoms, serum thyroxine and TRAb, thyroid ultrasound and orbital computed tomography. This TCR came from an adult woman with Graves' disease, either hyperthyroidism or ophthalmopathy (not recorded which). Sequencing was carried out using peripheral blood or thyroid tissue (not recorded which). The chain uses TRBV7-6 and TRBJ1-1; possibly TRBD1 for D (5 bases). CDR3 DNA: TGTGCCAGCAGCGTACCTCCCCGCAGGGACAACACTGAAGCTTTCTTT. Residues: CASSVPPRRDNTEAFF.